This T cell receptor beta chain is from a study of shared clonotypes between healthy human individuals. Findings and caveats of the study: Blood was the sole source, and tissue repertoires probably differ.

A note on this clone: Its target is unknown.

Profiled with immunoSEQ multiplex PCR; TCRdb holds only in-frame clones, not every one. The sample lists millions of clones, 80% to 95% occurring once. Germline V gene lookup returns CDR1 SGHRS and CDR2 YFSETQ. This CDR3 is 14 amino acids long. J lost 3 bases, V lost 2 bases, and 4 bases had no gene match. CD4+ cells were split into CD45RA+ naive and CD45RA-negative memory subsets. The rearrangement joins TRBV5-1 to TRBJ1-1, with 7 bases aligning to TRBD1. This TCR derives from a man between 18 and 29 years old in good health. Some clones in this sample may be carry-over from other donors' samples. Sequences were obtained from naive CD4+ T cells from PBMCs. The sample's subset: CD45RA+ positively selected. CDR3 sequence reads: CASSFRGQDTEAFF. CDR3 DNA sequence: TGCGCCAGCAGCTTTAGGGGGCAGGACACTGAAGCTTTCTTT.